The present TCR beta chain was sequenced within a study of shared clonotypes between healthy human individuals. General study points: For sorted subsets, rarefaction showed incomplete sequencing despite large depth.

Naive CD8 cells were CD45RO-negative, positively selected for CCR7, excluding terminally differentiated effector memory CD45RA+ cells. Donors had no recently reported acute infections or vaccinations and were HIV-negative. Genomic DNA (from each subset) was split evenly across several immunoSEQ plates. Repertoires were generated with immunoSEQ multiplex PCR, while TCRdb's copy carries only in-frame clones and drops some. The data show roughly 2 million clones, approximately 95% seen once. This CDR3 spans 15 amino acids. V shed 1 base and J shed 0 bases, with 9 bases lying between them. The V gene's germline CDR1 is MDHEN and CDR2 SYDVKM. The count of this clone is one. As yet, its antigen is unknown.

Sequencing was performed on naive CD8+ T cells sorted from blood. This chain joins TRBV28 and TRBJ1-2, with unresolved D. This clonotype was sampled from a man between 18 and 35 years old in good health. CDR3 in amino acids: CASSLSPEANYGYTF. The CDR3 nucleotides are TGTGCCAGCAGTTTATCGCCAGAAGCTAACTATGGCTACACCTTC.